The present T cell receptor (beta chain) was sequenced within a study of identifying expanded T cells in peripheral blood (dated by TCRdb to between 2018 and 2020). Concerning the study at large: Four technical replicates, made by sequencing separate aliquots from the same pool of genomic DNA, were compared pairwise.

During the collection period, no infections or other immune events were recorded for the healthy donors. Time-dependent variance in a beta-binomial model of T-cell clone differential abundance was calibrated using healthy-donor blood repertoires as a training cohort. There were some ten healthy donors in the training cohort, of whom 3 were female and 7 were male. On average the donors were 43 years old, and their ages spanned roughly 29 to 70 years. Whole blood, obtained from a commercial supplier, was collected from each healthy donor at three time points spaced approximately two weeks apart. For immunosequencing, genomic DNA was extracted from unsorted whole blood. Comment on this clone: Its target antigen remains unknown. No base quality values were provided; no much bigger clone lies one nucleotide off.

TCRbeta CDR3 regions were profiled with the immunoSEQ Assay using bias-controlled multiplex PCR amplification of genomic DNA. On the study's bioinformatics: To quantify the absolute abundance of each unique TCRbeta CDR3 region, the sequences were collapsed and filtered. Differential abundance was tested with a binomial (Fisher-equivalent) model and with a beta-binomial model adding time-dependent variance fitted from healthy donors. Clones with fewer than 5 combined templates were removed, and differential abundance was called for clones with a Benjamini-Hochberg FDR below 0.01. The form v = (b*log(k)+a)^2 was used to model beta-binomial variance as a function of total template count across the two samples. TCRdb carries this immuneACCESS record with in-frame sequences only. Its versions omit some clonotypes, under half of them owing to an unresolved V gene in the studies checked, with the rest unexplained. Clonal size and the V and J genes are those of that table, whereas D and trimming came from the DNA. For this sample the table gives 70,000 to 100,000 clones, of which more than 70% were detected only once. Roughly 19% of the sample is held by the ten biggest clonotypes.

V is trimmed back by 5 bases and J by 6 bases, and the junction contains 4 bases that no gene match accounts for. The CDR3 spans 14 residues, from the cysteine through the phenylalanine. Only the CDR3 DNA is retained, 42 bases long and in frame from the first base. The germline V gene (reference sequence) yields LNHDA for CDR1 and SQIVND for CDR2. Paper-wide results and their limitations: About 1.1 differentially abundant clones were flagged by the binomial model between technical replicates, whereas about 15 and 18 were flagged over around two weeks and four weeks, respectively. Both the number of clones called differentially abundant and the false-positive rate were significantly reduced by the beta-binomial model across all healthy-donor time intervals. The authors expected that over much longer intervals, such as months to years, biological variance in healthy repertoires might increase even further. Variance in clone template counts between approximately two-week samples significantly increased with total template count across all healthy donors.

The chain employs TRBV19 and TRBJ1-5; 10 nucleotides in the junction match TRBD1. The specimen was blood. This sequence originates from a person between 18 and 75 years old in good health. The nucleotide sequence is given as TGTGCCAGTAGTTGGACAGGGGGTCGTCAGCCCCAGCATTTT. It is translated as CASSWTGGRQPQHF.